This T cell receptor beta chain was sequenced for a study of blood T cell repertoires in COVID-19. The overall study: Sites across the United States, Italy and Spain contributed samples from acute and convalescent COVID-19.

Assay used: immunoSEQ multiplex PCR; TCRdb lists only in-frame clones, some missing. This sample carries approximately 170,000 clones, roughly 84% of them seen once, and the ten largest clones take 6.9%. The CDR3 is 15 amino acids. CDR1 and CDR2 from the germline V gene are LNHDA and SQIVND (reference sequence). V dropped 4 bases and J dropped 4 bases, with 13 bases sitting between them. Patients in Seattle were enrolled during active infection, then followed longitudinally. The J gene is TRBJ2-2, the V gene TRBV19; no reliable D call. This sequence originates from a man at least 80 years old with COVID-19, enrolled during active disease. The sequencing sample was made of peripheral blood. The CDR3 protein is CASSKGFRFTGELFF. DNA for the CDR3: TGTGCCAGTAGTAAAGGTTTCAGGTTCACCGGGGAGCTGTTTTTT.